This T cell receptor beta chain comes out of a study of technical replicates of blood from several donors. Germline assignment: CDR1 SNHLY and CDR2 FYNNEI. The CDR3 extends over 13 amino acids. Trimming shortened V by 6 bases and J by 4 bases, and 9 bases separated the two germline ends. Assay: immunoSEQ multiplex PCR; the TCRdb copy retains only in-frame clones and omits some. The sample lists about 66,000 clones, 88% seen once, with roughly 4.6% in the top ten. The chain uses TRBV2 and TRBJ2-2; TRBD1 might be the D (6 bases). The source of this sequence is a human donor in good health. Some clones in this sample may be carry-over from other donors' samples. Source material: PBMCs. CDR3 DNA sequence: TGTGCCAGCAGCGGCAGGGGCACCGGGGAGCTGTTTTTT. The encoded protein is CASSGRGTGELFF.